This T cell receptor beta chain was sequenced during a study of blood T cells in healthy people across ages. Study conclusions and caveats: Without sorted subsets, naive and antigen-experienced compartments could not be conclusively compared. The authors considered diversity estimates from one million T cells to be underestimates.

A J-beta primer mix and a sample-barcoded 5' primer were used in a second PCR of about 6 to 12 cycles. TCRdb analysed the 5' RACE reads with MiXCR anew, one entry per CDR3 protein. Of 2 million or so distinct CDR3 sequences listed, 49% were seen once; the top ten hold 2.1%. As to this clonotype: Antigen unknown.

Trimming took 2 bases from V and 2 from J, leaving 16 bases between them. Per the germline V gene, CDR1 is MNHEY and CDR2 is SMNVEV (reference sequence). This CDR3 region has 16 residues. Sequencing used blood. This chain uses TRBV27 with TRBJ2-7; D unresolved. The TCR sequence derives from a middle-aged woman in good health. CDR3 nucleotide sequence: TGTGCCAGCAGTTTACCCCCCCACACCTTACCCTACGAGCAGTACTTC. This encodes CASSLPPHTLPYEQYF.